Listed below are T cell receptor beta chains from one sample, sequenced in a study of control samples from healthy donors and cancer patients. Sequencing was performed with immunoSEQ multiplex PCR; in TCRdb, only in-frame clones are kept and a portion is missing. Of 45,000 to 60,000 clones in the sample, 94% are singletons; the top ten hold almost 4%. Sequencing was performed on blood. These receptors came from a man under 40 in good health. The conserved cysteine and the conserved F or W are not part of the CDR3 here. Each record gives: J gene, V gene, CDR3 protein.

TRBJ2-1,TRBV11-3,ASSLTGRSYNEQF
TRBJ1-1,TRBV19,ASSIRVSAEAF
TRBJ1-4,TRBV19,ASRSPRAGEEKLF
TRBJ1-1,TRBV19,ASSMTRDTEAF
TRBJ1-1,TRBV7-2,ASSLAQSIGNTEAF
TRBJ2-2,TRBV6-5,ASRPGTQNTGELF
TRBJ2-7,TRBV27,ASSQGGSYEQY
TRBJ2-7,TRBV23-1,ASSRFAPQGRGRYEQY
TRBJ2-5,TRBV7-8,ASSLPGETQY
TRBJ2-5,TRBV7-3,ASSLGLAVNQETQY
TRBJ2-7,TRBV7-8,ASSLASGGHEQY
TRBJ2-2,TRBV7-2,ASSLIWNTGELF
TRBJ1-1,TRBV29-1,SVDGVNTEAF
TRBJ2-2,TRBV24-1,APRPGGGKDTGELF
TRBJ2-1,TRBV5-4,ASSPAFRDTSSYNEQF
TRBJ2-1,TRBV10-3,AITPGTGDNEQF
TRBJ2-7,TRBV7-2,ASSLVLGTSAYEQY
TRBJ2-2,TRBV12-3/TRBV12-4,ASSWAGELF
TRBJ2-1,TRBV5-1,ASSLGGLSSYNEQF
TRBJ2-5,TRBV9,ASSTGQQETQY
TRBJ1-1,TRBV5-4,ASSPGRDRENTEAF
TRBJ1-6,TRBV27,ASSLSSYNSPLH
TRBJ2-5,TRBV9,ASSVAPGKGETQY
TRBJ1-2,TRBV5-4,ASSLDRDGAYGYT
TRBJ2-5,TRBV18,ASSPRGGQAETQY
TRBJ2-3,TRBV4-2,ASSQDGARGADTQY
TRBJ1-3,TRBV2,ASSDQGSGNTIY
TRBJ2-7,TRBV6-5,ASSYSGPDRGYEQY
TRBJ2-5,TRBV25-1,ASNEGAGETQY
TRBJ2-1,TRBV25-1,ASSWPDNEQF
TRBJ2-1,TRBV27,ATKQREGSYNEQF
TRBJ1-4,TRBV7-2,ASNIAGAGEKLF
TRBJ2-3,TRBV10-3,AIRVSDGGRFEDTQY
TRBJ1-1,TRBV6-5,ASSFSPRVNTEAF
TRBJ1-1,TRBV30,AWSVRGSEAF
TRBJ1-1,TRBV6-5,ASSRQGAFTEAF
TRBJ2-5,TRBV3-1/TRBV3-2,ASSRSGRGGETQY
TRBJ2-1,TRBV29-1,SVEGDRVSYNEQF
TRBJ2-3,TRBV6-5,ASSPGGHSTDTQY
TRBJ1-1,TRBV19,ASSGGEAEAF
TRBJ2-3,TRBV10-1,ASSEMGLTGPDTQY